One T cell receptor beta chain is described in this entry. Profiled with immunoSEQ multiplex PCR; TCRdb holds only in-frame clones, not every one. The sample records about 99,000 clones, around 89% being singletons. This sample was taken from a study of T cell responses to AZD1222 COVID-19 vaccine. Germline V gene lookup returns CDR1 LGHDT and CDR2 YNNKEL (reference sequence). The junction had 4 bases not matched to a gene; V was cut back by 4 bases and J by 2 bases. The CDR3 covers 14 residues. The sequencing here drew on peripheral blood, taken on day 0 of AZD1222 vaccination. The sequence was collected from an adult in good health. The chain combines TRBV3-1 (or the pseudogene TRBV3-2) with TRBJ2-5; 7 nucleotides agree with TRBD2. The CDR3: CASSLLAGQETQYF. CDR3 in DNA: TGTGCCAGCAGCCTATTAGCGGGTCAAGAGACCCAGTACTTC.